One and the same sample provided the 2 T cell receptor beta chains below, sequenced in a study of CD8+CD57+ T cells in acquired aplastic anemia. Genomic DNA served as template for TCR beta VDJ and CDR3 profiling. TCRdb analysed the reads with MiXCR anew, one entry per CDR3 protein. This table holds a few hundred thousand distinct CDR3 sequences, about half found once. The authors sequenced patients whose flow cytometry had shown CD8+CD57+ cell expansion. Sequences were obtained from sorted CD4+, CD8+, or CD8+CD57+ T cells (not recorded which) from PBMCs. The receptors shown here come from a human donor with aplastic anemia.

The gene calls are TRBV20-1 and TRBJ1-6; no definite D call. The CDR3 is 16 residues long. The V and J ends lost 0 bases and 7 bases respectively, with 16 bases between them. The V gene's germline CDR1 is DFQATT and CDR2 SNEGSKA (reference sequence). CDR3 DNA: TGCAGTGCTAGAGATTGGGGTAAGGGAGGCAATTCACCCCTCCACTTT. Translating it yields CSARDWGKGGNSPLHF.

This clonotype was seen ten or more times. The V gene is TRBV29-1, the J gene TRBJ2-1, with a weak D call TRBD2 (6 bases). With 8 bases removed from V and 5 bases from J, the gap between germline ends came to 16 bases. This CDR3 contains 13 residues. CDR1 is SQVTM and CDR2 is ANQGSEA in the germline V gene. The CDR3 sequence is CSPPCGADNEQFF. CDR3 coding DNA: TGCAGCCCTCCCTGCGGGGCCGACAATGAGCAGTTCTTC.